Listed below are T cell receptor beta chains from one sample, sequenced in a study of human T cells and chemical hapten exposure. TCRdb reprocessed the 5' RACE reads via MiXCR and lists one record per CDR3 protein. The sample yields about 140,000 distinct CDR3 sequences, roughly 4% seen once. Source of these receptors: a female donor in good health. Each CDR3 is given without its conserved first and last residue. Clone size is shown for a subset of rows, as once, few, many or a class of expanded clone.

many	12	TRBV9	TRBJ2-7	ASSVEAGTYEQY
many	11	TRBV20-1	TRBJ1-3	SATRNSGNTIY
many	14	TRBV7-2	TRBJ2-5	ASSPGLAGRGWTQY
many	12	TRBV7-2	TRBJ1-1	ASSSQGEGTEAF
many	11	TRBV6-5	TRBJ2-2	ATGRGTTGELF
.	11	TRBV14	TRBJ1-1	ASSQDVQGEAF
many	12	TRBV12-3/TRBV12-4	TRBJ2-3	ASSRTGGSDTQY
many	12	TRBV7-8	TRBJ1-6	ASSLEGLRSPLH
many	11	TRBV20-1	TRBJ1-2	SAEWTGDYGYT
.	10	TRBV7-2	TRBJ2-1	ASSYGTGEQF
.	18	TRBV5-1	TRBJ1-2	ASSLRSERGLSKFVYGYT
many	14	TRBV5-1	TRBJ1-1	ASSFLILDMNTEAF
many	13	TRBV4-3	TRBJ1-1	ASSQSSDPNTEAF
.	12	TRBV11-2	TRBJ2-5	ASSSLESFLTQY
.	11	TRBV7-8	TRBJ1-5	ASSLSEAKPQH
many	15	TRBV20-1	TRBJ2-7	SAVPGTSGGAVYEQY
many	11	TRBV20-1	TRBJ1-4	SARGQGWGKLF
many	14	TRBV20-1	TRBJ2-2	SARAAGGESYGELF
many	11	TRBV20-1	TRBJ2-2	SASRSGTGELF
many	12	TRBV29-1	TRBJ2-1	SVEEGGGGNEQF
many	13	TRBV5-6	TRBJ1-1	ASSLISIGEGQAF
many	13	TRBV11-3	TRBJ2-5	ASSLGAGYKETQY
many	10	TRBV12-3/TRBV12-4	TRBJ2-4	ASSLGGNIQY
few	16	TRBV13	TRBJ1-3	ASSFRTGGARSGNTIY
.	10	TRBV7-9	TRBJ2-7	ASSANSYEQY
few	13	TRBV27	TRBJ1-1	ASRTQASRNTEAF
many	15	TRBV4-3	TRBJ2-6	ASSRHRGLSGANVLT
many	14	TRBV9	TRBJ1-1	ASSAPREGGSTEAF
many	13	TRBV28	TRBJ1-1	ASSNPIGAGTEAF
many	16	TRBV12-3/TRBV12-4	TRBJ2-3	ASSLTVGLAGERDTQY
many	17	TRBV2	TRBJ2-6	ASLPIRDRVVPGANVLT
many	15	TRBV5-4	TRBJ2-2	ASSLGLAGADTGELF
.	11	TRBV29-1	TRBJ2-3	SVAGRATDTQY
many	12	TRBV5-1	TRBJ2-3	ASSPGLPTDTQY
many	11	TRBV30	TRBJ2-7	AWSRGASYEQY
many	13	TRBV5-5	TRBJ1-1	ASSLWSGPNTEAF
many	12	TRBV2	TRBJ2-3	ASSRTSGVDTQY
few	14	TRBV20-1	TRBJ2-1	SARDRALAVPNEQF
many	14	TRBV9	TRBJ2-3	ASSVAVPPPGGTQY
many	14	TRBV4-3	TRBJ2-7	ASRPYATGDSYEQY
many	16	TRBV7-2	TRBJ2-6	ASSPTGQGYSGANVLT
many	16	TRBV7-2	TRBJ1-1	ASSLSGGAGLMNTEAF
many	9	TRBV30	TRBJ1-2	AWSFPGRVL
many	12	TRBV12-3/TRBV12-4	TRBJ2-7	ASRLAGGIYEQY
many	13	TRBV18	TRBJ2-2	ASSPDRVNTGELF
many	13	TRBV7-9	TRBJ1-2	ASSLSTTANYGYT
many	14	TRBV6-5	TRBJ1-6	ASSYSSGRSVSPLH
few	11	TRBV12-3/TRBV12-4	TRBJ2-1	ASSSQQGGEQF
many	12	TRBV7-9	TRBJ1-6	ASSLQGYNSPLH
many	13	TRBV30	TRBJ2-3	AWSMGDSSTDTQY
many	12	TRBV3-1	TRBJ2-7	ASSPPSGGYEQY
few	13	TRBV5-4	TRBJ1-2	ASSQGTGRNYGYT
many	13	TRBV9	TRBJ2-2	ASSVMLAGTGELF
many	13	TRBV6-6	TRBJ1-1	ASSYPTGSLAEAF
many	14	TRBV10-2	TRBJ1-5	ASSDQSGLANQPQH
.	12	TRBV5-5	TRBJ1-2	ASSFRTVEYGYT
many	8	TRBV7-9	TRBJ1-5	ASSFRPQH